This paragraph covers one T cell receptor (beta chain) sequence. Its antigen is unknown. The data originate from a study of T cell repertoires in cytomegalovirus infection. Study as a whole: In public TCR beta signatures, there were indications of both CMV infection and matching HLA type. Overall study findings and caveats: Summed frequency of shared TCR beta families picked out CMV carriers who also had the relevant HLA. HLA-C-restricted CMV-specific TCR beta clonotypes were dominant in the ex vivo response.

The CDR3 extends over 15 amino acids. Germline V CDR1 and CDR2: WNHNN, SYGVQD (reference sequence). Trimming shortened V by 4 bases and J by 5 bases, and 17 bases separated the two germline ends. TCRdb reanalysed the reads using MiXCR and keeps one entry per CDR3 protein. Of approximately 910,000 distinct CDR3 sequences in the sample, roughly 30% were seen once. Sample: cultured CD8+ T cells from PBMCs, taken from culture after CMV antigen stimulation. The chain has TRBV10-1 and TRBJ2-5; D is possibly TRBD2 (6 bases). This clonotype was obtained from a human donor in good health (CMV status not recorded). Some clones in this sample may be carry-over from other donors' samples. CDR3 DNA: TGCGCCAGCAGTGGGGGGGACGTTACGTGGGAGACCCAGTACTTC. As protein: CASSGGDVTWETQYF.